This T cell receptor (beta chain) comes out of a study of blood T cell repertoires in COVID-19. Across the study: COVID-19 samples from acute and convalescent phases originated in the United States, Italy and Spain. In each case, the material was cDNA or gDNA derived from T cells, B-cell-depleted T cells, or PBMCs.

Methods used by the authors: It was from reference gene primer amplification that nucleated cell counts were estimated. TCRdb's table, derived via immunoSEQ multiplex PCR, lists solely in-frame clones and lacks some. The V and J calls and clone size are taken from that table; D and trimming were inferred from the DNA. Among under 130,000 clones listed, 85% were seen once. This sequence originates from a man aged 50-59 years with acute or convalescent COVID-19. Sequences were obtained from peripheral blood.

CDR3 amino acids: CATSRDQGRQPQHF. CDR3 in DNA: TGTGCCACCAGCAGAGACCAGGGCCGGCAGCCCCAGCATTTT. The V and J genes are TRBV15 and TRBJ1-5; D might be TRBD1 (5 bases). V was cut by 0 bases and J by 7 bases, with 10 bases left in between. CDR3 length equals 14 residues. Germline assignment: CDR1 LNHNV and CDR2 YYDKDF (reference sequence).